These T cell receptor beta chains were read from a single sample in a study of cytomegalovirus exposure and HLA in healthy donors. Method: immunoSEQ multiplex PCR; TCRdb's copy keeps in-frame clones and lacks some. The table shows about 130,000 clones, with 84% occurring only once. The sequenced material came from PBMCs. These receptors all stem from a man aged 45-65 years in good health and CMV-seronegative. Each CDR3 is given with its conserved first and last residue. A D gene is named only where the DNA matches it firmly. Size tells how often a clone was seen (once, few, many) or the class of an expanded clone, and some rows leave it out.

v_call,d_call,clone_size,j_call,cdr3_aa,cdr3_nt
TRBV7-9,TRBD1,.,TRBJ1-1,CASSYPRDRGRSTEAFF,TGTGCCAGCAGCTACCCCCGGGACAGGGGGCGGAGTACTGAAGCTTTCTTT
TRBV6-5,.,.,TRBJ1-2,CASSYGGGAYGYTF,TGTGCCAGCAGTTACGGCGGGGGCGCGTATGGCTACACCTTC
TRBV5-1,TRBD1,.,TRBJ2-7,CASSPRTGVYYEQYF,TGCGCCAGCAGCCCTAGGACAGGGGTCTACTACGAGCAGTACTTC
TRBV10-1,.,.,TRBJ1-5,CASSASRGQPQHF,TGCGCCAGCAGCGCATCCAGGGGACAGCCCCAGCATTTT
TRBV7-9,.,.,TRBJ1-2,CASSRVGGDGYGYTF,TGTGCCAGCAGCAGGGTGGGAGGGGATGGGTATGGCTACACCTTC
TRBV7-7,.,.,TRBJ1-3,CASSPGIGFSGNTIYF,TGTGCTAGCAGCCCCGGGATAGGCTTCTCTGGAAACACCATATATTTT
TRBV7-3,.,.,TRBJ1-1,CASSQTSRGTTEAFF,TGTGCCAGCAGCCAAACCTCGCGGGGTACCACTGAAGCTTTCTTT
TRBV5-1,TRBD1,.,TRBJ2-3,CASRLWTGKVADTQYF,TGCGCCAGCAGACTCTGGACAGGGAAAGTGGCCGATACGCAGTATTTT
TRBV20-1,TRBD1,once,TRBJ1-3,CRDSSGNTIYF,TGCCGGGACAGCTCTGGAAACACCATATATTTT
TRBV27,.,.,TRBJ2-7,CASSLRARGYEQYF,TGTGCCAGCAGTTTAAGGGCCAGGGGATACGAGCAGTACTTC
TRBV2,TRBD1,.,TRBJ1-1,CASSNTGAGAFF,TGTGCCAGCAGTAACACAGGGGCGGGAGCTTTCTTT
TRBV2,.,.,TRBJ1-2,CASSPDINYGYTF,TGTGCCAGCAGCCCAGACATTAACTATGGCTACACCTTC
TRBV5-1,TRBD1,.,TRBJ2-7,CASNQQGLLHEQYF,TGCGCCAGCAACCAACAGGGGCTCCTCCACGAGCAGTACTTC
TRBV11-1,TRBD1,once,TRBJ1-2,CASSSTGIYGYTF,TGTGCCAGCAGCTCGACAGGGATCTATGGCTACACCTTC
TRBV7-9,TRBD1,.,TRBJ1-1,CASSLRQGLNTEAFF,TGTGCCAGCAGCTTAAGACAGGGTTTGAACACTGAAGCTTTCTTT
TRBV2,.,few,TRBJ2-7,CASSDQGSSYEQYF,TGTGCCAGCAGTGACCAGGGCAGCTCCTACGAGCAGTACTTC
TRBV7-3,TRBD2,.,TRBJ2-1,CASSLGEGSSYNEQFF,TGTGCCAGCAGCTTGGGGGAGGGCAGCTCCTACAATGAGCAGTTCTTC
TRBV10-3,TRBD1,.,TRBJ1-1,CAIRRTGDSTEAFF,TGTGCCATCAGGAGGACAGGGGATTCCACTGAAGCTTTCTTT
TRBV6-5,TRBD1,once,TRBJ2-3,CASSLTSQGADTQYF,TGTGCCAGCAGTCTTACTAGTCAGGGGGCAGATACGCAGTATTTT
TRBV27,.,.,TRBJ1-5,CATALRYSNQPQHF,TGTGCCACCGCACTCCGTTATAGCAATCAGCCCCAGCATTTT
TRBV29-1,TRBD2,.,TRBJ2-3,CSVGVGGSRDTQYF,TGCAGCGTTGGAGTGGGAGGGAGCCGTGATACGCAGTATTTT
TRBV5-1,.,.,TRBJ2-2,CASSWGPGNTGELFF,TGCGCCAGCAGCTGGGGGCCGGGGAACACCGGGGAGCTGTTTTTT
TRBV2,TRBD2,once,TRBJ2-3,CASSDVGGGGTDTQYF,TGTGCCAGCAGTGATGTTGGGGGGGGAGGCACAGATACGCAGTATTTT
TRBV5-1,.,once,TRBJ1-5,CASSLVGEGQPQHF,TGCGCCAGCAGCTTGGTTGGGGAGGGACAGCCCCAGCATTTT
TRBV19,TRBD2,.,TRBJ2-1,CASSVSRGAGYNEQFF,TGTGCCAGTAGTGTCTCGCGGGGGGCTGGATACAATGAGCAGTTCTTC
TRBV6-1,.,few,TRBJ2-5,CASSAWTAETQYF,TGTGCCAGCAGTGCCTGGACAGCCGAGACCCAGTACTTC
TRBV18,TRBD2,.,TRBJ2-3,CASSPAGGLPDTQYF,TGTGCCAGCTCACCGGCGGGGGGCCTCCCAGATACGCAGTATTTT
TRBV6-5,.,.,TRBJ2-1,CASSQGLPGYNEQFF,TGTGCCAGCAGCCAGGGGCTGCCCGGGTACAATGAGCAGTTCTTC
TRBV6-1,.,.,TRBJ2-6,CASSEQGSGANVLTF,TGTGCCAGCAGTGAACAGGGGTCTGGGGCCAACGTCCTGACTTTC
TRBV4-1,.,.,TRBJ1-2,CASSQDSGQNYGYTF,TGCGCCAGCAGCCAAGATAGCGGCCAGAACTATGGCTACACCTTC
TRBV4-1,.,few,TRBJ1-3,CASSLESTSGNTIYF,TGCGCCAGCAGCCTCGAGAGCACCTCTGGAAACACCATATATTTT
TRBV7-8,.,few,TRBJ2-1,CASSSRGEQFF,TGTGCCAGCAGCAGCAGAGGTGAGCAGTTCTTC
TRBV4-1,TRBD1,.,TRBJ2-7,CASRQTTGSSYEQYF,TGCGCCAGCAGGCAAACGACAGGGTCTTCCTACGAGCAGTACTTC
TRBV10-3,TRBD2,.,TRBJ2-5,CAIRPTSVGRETQYF,TGTGCCATCAGACCCACTAGCGTGGGCAGAGAGACCCAGTACTTC
TRBV30,.,.,TRBJ1-1,CSWSVLSSRGEAFF,TGTTCCTGGAGTGTACTCTCGTCCAGGGGTGAAGCTTTCTTT
TRBV5-1,.,.,TRBJ2-7,CASSPGLAYEQYF,TGCGCCAGCAGCCCCGGACTCGCCTACGAGCAGTACTTC
TRBV2,TRBD2,.,TRBJ2-2,CASGLANTGELFF,TGTGCCAGCGGACTAGCGAACACCGGGGAGCTGTTTTTT
TRBV19,.,.,TRBJ1-6,CASSPQGQYNSPLHF,TGTGCCAGTAGTCCTCAAGGACAGTATAATTCACCCCTCCACTTT
TRBV27,TRBD1,few,TRBJ1-1,CASSLWDRGRFETEAFF,TGTGCCAGCAGTTTATGGGACAGGGGTCGATTCGAGACTGAAGCTTTCTTT
TRBV4-1,TRBD2,.,TRBJ2-5,CASSQVLKLAGPRETQYF,TGCGCCAGCAGCCAAGTTCTGAAACTAGCGGGCCCTAGAGAGACCCAGTACTTC
TRBV9,.,.,TRBJ2-1,CASSARAGFGNEQFF,TGTGCCAGCAGCGCCCGGGCGGGGTTCGGGAATGAGCAGTTCTTC
TRBV27,.,once,TRBJ1-1,CASSTPARRNTEAFF,TGTGCCAGCAGCACTCCGGCACGGAGAAACACTGAAGCTTTCTTT
TRBV5-1,TRBD1,.,TRBJ1-6,CASSPTPLQGNSPLHF,TGCGCCAGCAGCCCCACTCCACTACAGGGGAATTCACCCCTCCACTTT
TRBV10-1,TRBD1,.,TRBJ1-1,CASSPTTGSTEAFF,TGCGCCAGCAGTCCCACGACAGGGAGCACTGAAGCTTTCTTT
TRBV27,.,.,TRBJ1-4,CASSLIRGGPLIGEKLFF,TGTGCCAGCAGTTTAATAAGGGGAGGGCCGCTTATCGGTGAAAAACTGTTTTTT
TRBV6-1,.,.,TRBJ2-3,CASSEVGARTDTQYF,TGTGCCAGCAGTGAAGTAGGGGCACGCACAGATACGCAGTATTTT
TRBV7-2,.,.,TRBJ2-7,CASSLVRVDEQYF,TGTGCCAGCAGCTTAGTCAGGGTAGACGAGCAGTACTTC
TRBV5-1,.,.,TRBJ2-7,CASALGTGYEQYF,TGCGCCAGCGCACTTGGTACGGGCTACGAGCAGTACTTC
TRBV9,TRBD1,.,TRBJ2-4,CASGTGDKNIQYF,TGTGCCAGCGGGACAGGGGACAAAAACATTCAGTACTTC
TRBV7-3,TRBD2,.,TRBJ2-3,CAISLSPGLAGADTQYF,TGTGCCATCAGCTTATCACCGGGACTAGCAGGGGCAGATACGCAGTATTTT
TRBV19,.,.,TRBJ1-1,CASTVRGNTEAFF,TGTGCCAGTACGGTCAGGGGGAACACTGAAGCTTTCTTT